The entry below gives a single T cell receptor (beta chain) sequence along with its context. Its matching antigen is unknown. The source of the sample is a study of blood T cells in healthy people across ages. Study summary: About one barcoded beta molecule per two T cells was captured by template switching. Study-wide points: The study could not conclusively compare naive and antigen-experienced cells, given its unsorted PBMCs.

The CDR3 is 14 residues long. The V gene lost 7 bases and the J gene lost 5 bases, with 19 bases spanning the gap. The V gene's germline CDR1 is SQVTM and CDR2 ANQGSEA. Next came a second PCR, run for about 6 to 11 cycles, which used a sample-barcoded 5' primer along with a J-beta primer mix. All cDNA molecules were each tagged by a template-switch adaptor with 12 random nucleotides. From the 5' RACE reads, TCRdb called clonotypes with MiXCR, one entry per CDR3 protein. The sample lists 550,000 to 650,000 distinct CDR3 sequences, approximately 26% occurring once. These data also formed part of another study, on T cells of mothers and their children.

Material for sequencing was blood. The TCR originated in a boy younger than 10 in good health. The chain recombines TRBV29-1 with TRBJ2-3, with a weak D call TRBD1 (5 bases). CDR3 residues: CSALTGNHGDTQYF. The CDR3, as DNA: TGCAGCGCCCTCACAGGCAATCACGGAGATACGCAGTATTTT.